This entry features one T cell receptor beta chain sequence. Antigen unknown. This CDR3 region has 14 residues. With 3 bases removed from V and 10 bases from J, the gap between germline ends came to 16 bases. Germline loops: CDR1 MNHEY, CDR2 SVGAGI. For the second PCR, which ran for about 6 to 11 cycles, a sample-barcoded 5' primer and a J-beta primer mix were used. Tags on each cDNA molecule came from a template-switch adaptor with 12 random nucleotides. TCRdb reprocessed the 5' RACE reads via MiXCR and lists one record per CDR3 protein. The table lists approximately 1,000,000 distinct CDR3 sequences, more than 40% of them singletons, with over 15% in the top ten. This entry comes from a study of blood T cells in healthy people across ages. Study-wide points: The donors' CMV status was not determined, possibly confounding changes in expanded clonotypes.

Each sample used at least 7 million PBMCs. J is TRBJ2-1 and V is TRBV6-5; maybe TRBD2 (5 bases). The clonotype comes from a woman aged 55-70 years in good health. The sample comprised blood. For the CDR3, the DNA is TGTGCCAGCAGTTATGCCGCCCGTCCGGGGGAGCAGTTCTTC. Amino acid sequence: CASSYAARPGEQFF.